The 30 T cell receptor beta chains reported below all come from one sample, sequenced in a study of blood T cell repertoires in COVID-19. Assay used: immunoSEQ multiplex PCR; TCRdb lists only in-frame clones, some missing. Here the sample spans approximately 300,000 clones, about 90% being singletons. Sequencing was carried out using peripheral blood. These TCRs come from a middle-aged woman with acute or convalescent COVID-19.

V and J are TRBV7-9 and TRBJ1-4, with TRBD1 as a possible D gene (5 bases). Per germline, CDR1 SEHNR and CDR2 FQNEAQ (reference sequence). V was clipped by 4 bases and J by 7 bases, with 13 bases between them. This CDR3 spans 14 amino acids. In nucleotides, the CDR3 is TGTGCCAGCAGCTCGTCGGGGGGAGGTGAAAAACTGTTTTTT. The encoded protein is CASSSSGGGEKLFF.

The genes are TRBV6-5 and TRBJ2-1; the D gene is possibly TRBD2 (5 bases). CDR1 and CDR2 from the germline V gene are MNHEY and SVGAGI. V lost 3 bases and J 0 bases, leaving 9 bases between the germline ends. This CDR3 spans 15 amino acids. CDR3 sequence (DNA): TGTGCCAGCAGTTATCCGGGGAGCTCCTACAATGAGCAGTTCTTC. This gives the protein CASSYPGSSYNEQFF.

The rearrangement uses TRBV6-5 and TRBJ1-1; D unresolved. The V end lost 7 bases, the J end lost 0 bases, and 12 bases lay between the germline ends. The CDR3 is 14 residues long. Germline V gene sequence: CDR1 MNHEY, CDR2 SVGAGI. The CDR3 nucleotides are TGTGCCAGCAACACACAACCCTTGAACACTGAAGCTTTCTTT. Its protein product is CASNTQPLNTEAFF.

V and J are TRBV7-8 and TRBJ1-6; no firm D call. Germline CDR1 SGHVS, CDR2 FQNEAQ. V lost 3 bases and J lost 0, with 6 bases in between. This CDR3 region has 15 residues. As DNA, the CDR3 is TGTGCCAGCAGCTTCGAGAGCTCCTATAATTCACCCCTCCACTTT. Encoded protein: CASSFESSYNSPLHF.

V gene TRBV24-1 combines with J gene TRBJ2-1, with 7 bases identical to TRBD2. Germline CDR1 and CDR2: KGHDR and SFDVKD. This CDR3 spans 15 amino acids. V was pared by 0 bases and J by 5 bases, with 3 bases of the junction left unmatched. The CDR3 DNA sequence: TGTGCCACCAGTGATTTGGGGGGAGGGAACAATGAGCAGTTCTTC. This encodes CATSDLGGGNNEQFF.

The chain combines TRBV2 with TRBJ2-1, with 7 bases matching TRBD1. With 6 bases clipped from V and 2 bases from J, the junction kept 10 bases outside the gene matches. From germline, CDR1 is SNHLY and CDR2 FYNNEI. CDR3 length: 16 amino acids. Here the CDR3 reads CASRTDRVPTYNEQFF. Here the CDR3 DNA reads TGTGCCAGCAGGACCGACAGGGTACCTACCTACAATGAGCAGTTCTTC.

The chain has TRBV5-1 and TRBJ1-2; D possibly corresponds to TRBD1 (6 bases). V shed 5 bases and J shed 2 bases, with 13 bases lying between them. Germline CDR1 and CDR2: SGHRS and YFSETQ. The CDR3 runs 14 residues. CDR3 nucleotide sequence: TGCGCCAGCAGATCTCACGACAGGAACTATGGCTACACCTTC. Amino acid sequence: CASRSHDRNYGYTF.

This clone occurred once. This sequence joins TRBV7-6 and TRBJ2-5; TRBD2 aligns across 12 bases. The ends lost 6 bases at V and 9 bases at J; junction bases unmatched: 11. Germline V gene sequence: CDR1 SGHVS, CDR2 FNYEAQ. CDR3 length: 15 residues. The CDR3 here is CASSTSRLAGGAQYF. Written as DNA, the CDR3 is TGTGCCAGCAGTACCAGCCGGCTAGCGGGGGGGGCCCAGTACTTC.

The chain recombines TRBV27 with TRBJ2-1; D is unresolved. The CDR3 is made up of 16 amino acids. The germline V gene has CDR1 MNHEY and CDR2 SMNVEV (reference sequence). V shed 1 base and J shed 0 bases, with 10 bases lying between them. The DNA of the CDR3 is TGTGCCAGCAGTTTATGGGCCGCACCCTCCTACAATGAGCAGTTCTTC. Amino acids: CASSLWAAPSYNEQFF.

CDR3 in amino acids: CASSQIGEGSSGANVLTF. CDR3 coding DNA: TGTGCCAGCAGCCAAATCGGGGAGGGGAGCTCTGGGGCCAACGTCCTGACTTTC. V usage is TRBV7-9 and J usage is TRBJ2-6, with 7 nucleotides matching TRBD2. V was clipped by 5 bases and J by 0 bases; unmatched bases: 10. Germline V gives CDR1 SEHNR, CDR2 FQNEAQ (reference sequence). CDR3 length: 18 amino acids.

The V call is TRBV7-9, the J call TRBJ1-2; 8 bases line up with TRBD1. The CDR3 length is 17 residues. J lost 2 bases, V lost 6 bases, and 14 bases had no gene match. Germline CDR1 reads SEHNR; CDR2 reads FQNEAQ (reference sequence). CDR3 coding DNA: TGTGCCAGCAGTCGATATACGACCCGGACAGGGAACTATGGCTACACCTTC. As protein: CASSRYTTRTGNYGYTF.

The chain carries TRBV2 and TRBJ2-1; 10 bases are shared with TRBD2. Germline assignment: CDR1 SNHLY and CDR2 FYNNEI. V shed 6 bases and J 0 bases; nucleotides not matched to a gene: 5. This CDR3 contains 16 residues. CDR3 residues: CASRGGLAVSYNEQFF. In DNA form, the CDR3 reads TGTGCCAGCAGGGGCGGACTAGCGGTCTCCTACAATGAGCAGTTCTTC. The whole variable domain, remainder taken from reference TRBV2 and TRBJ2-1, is EPEVTQTPSHQVTQMGQEVILRCVPISNHLYFYWYRQILGQKVEFLVSFYNNEISEKSEIFDDQFSVERPDGSNFTLKIRSTKLEDSAMYFCASRGGLAVSYNEQFFGPGTRLTVL.

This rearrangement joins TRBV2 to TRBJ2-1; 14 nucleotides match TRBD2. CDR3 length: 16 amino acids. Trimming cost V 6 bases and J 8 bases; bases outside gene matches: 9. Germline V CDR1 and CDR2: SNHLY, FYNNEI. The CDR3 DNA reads TGTGCCAGCAGCGAGGGACTAGCGGGGGCCTCCGATGAGCAGTTCTTC. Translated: CASSEGLAGASDEQFF.

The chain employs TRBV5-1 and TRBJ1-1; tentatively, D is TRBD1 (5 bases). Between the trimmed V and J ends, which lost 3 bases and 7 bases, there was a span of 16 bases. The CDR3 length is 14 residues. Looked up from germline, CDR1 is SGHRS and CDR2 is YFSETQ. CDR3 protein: CASSYQIGGYEAFF. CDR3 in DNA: TGCGCCAGCAGCTACCAGATTGGGGGGTATGAAGCTTTCTTT.

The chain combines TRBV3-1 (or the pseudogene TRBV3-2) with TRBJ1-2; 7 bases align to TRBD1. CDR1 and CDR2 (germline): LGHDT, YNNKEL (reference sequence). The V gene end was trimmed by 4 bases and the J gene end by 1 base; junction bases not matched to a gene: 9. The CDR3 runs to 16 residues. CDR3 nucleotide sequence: TGTGCCAGCAGCCCGTGGGACAGACGACATAACTATGGCTACACCTTC. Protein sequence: CASSPWDRRHNYGYTF.

CDR3 amino acids: CATSDWRNEQFF. The CDR3 bases are TGTGCCACCAGTGATTGGAGGAATGAGCAGTTCTTC. V and J are TRBV24-1 and TRBJ2-1, with D maybe TRBD2 (5 bases). V was pared by 2 bases and J by 7 bases, with 5 bases between. CDR1 KGHDR and CDR2 SFDVKD come from the germline V gene. The CDR3 runs 12 residues.

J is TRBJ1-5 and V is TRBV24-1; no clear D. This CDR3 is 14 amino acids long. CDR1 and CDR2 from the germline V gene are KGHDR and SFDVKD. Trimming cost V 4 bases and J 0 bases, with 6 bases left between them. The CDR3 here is CATSDYYSNQPQHF. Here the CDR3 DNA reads TGTGCCACCAGTGACTACTATAGCAATCAGCCCCAGCATTTT.

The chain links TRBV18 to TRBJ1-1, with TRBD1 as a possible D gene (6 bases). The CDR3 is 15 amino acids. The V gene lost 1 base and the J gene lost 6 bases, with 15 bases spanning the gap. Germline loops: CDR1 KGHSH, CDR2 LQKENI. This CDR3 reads CASSPLQGRGSEAFF. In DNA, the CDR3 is TGTGCCAGCTCACCACTACAGGGTAGAGGGTCTGAAGCTTTCTTT.

The CDR3 sequence: CASSVGTGNQPQHF. The CDR3 DNA follows: TGTGCCAGCAGTGTCGGGACAGGGAATCAGCCCCAGCATTTT. The gene calls are TRBV27 and TRBJ1-5; TRBD1 agrees at 9 bases. J lost 4 bases, V lost 5 bases, and 3 bases had no gene match. Germline CDR1 reads MNHEY; CDR2 reads SMNVEV (reference sequence). The CDR3 totals 14 residues.

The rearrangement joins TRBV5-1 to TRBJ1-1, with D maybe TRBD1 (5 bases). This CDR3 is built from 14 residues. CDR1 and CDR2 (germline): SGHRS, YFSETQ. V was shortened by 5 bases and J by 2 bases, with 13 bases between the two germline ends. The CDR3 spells CASRGGASNTEAFF. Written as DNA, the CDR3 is TGCGCCAGCAGGGGAGGGGCCTCTAACACTGAAGCTTTCTTT.

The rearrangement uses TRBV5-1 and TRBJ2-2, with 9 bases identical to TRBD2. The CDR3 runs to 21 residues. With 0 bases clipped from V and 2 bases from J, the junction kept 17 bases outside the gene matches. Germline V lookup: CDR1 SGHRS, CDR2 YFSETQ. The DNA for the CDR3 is TGCGCCAGCAGCTTGGTTGGGCTAGCGGGGAGGCTAGCCATAAACACCGGGGAGCTGTTTTTT. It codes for CASSLVGLAGRLAINTGELFF.

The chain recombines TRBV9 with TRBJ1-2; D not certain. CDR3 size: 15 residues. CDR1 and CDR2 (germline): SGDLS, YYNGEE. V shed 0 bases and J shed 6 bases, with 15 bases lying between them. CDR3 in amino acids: CASSVATMRRDGYTF. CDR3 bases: TGTGCCAGCAGCGTAGCTACGATGAGGCGGGATGGCTACACCTTC.

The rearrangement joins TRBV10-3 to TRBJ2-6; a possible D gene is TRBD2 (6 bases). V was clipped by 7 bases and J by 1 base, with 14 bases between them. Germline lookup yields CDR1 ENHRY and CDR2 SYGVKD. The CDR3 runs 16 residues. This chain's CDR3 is CAINGGVASGANVLTF. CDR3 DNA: TGTGCCATCAATGGAGGGGTAGCATCTGGGGCCAACGTCCTGACTTTC.

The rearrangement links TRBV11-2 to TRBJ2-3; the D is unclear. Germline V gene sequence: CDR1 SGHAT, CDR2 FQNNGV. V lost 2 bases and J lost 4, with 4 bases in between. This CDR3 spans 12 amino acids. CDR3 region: CASSLRSDTQYF. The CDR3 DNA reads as TGTGCCAGCAGCTTACGGTCAGATACGCAGTATTTT. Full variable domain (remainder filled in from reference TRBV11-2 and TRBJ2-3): EAGVAQSPRYKIIEKRQSVAFWCNPISGHATLYWYQQILGQGPKLLIQFQNNGVVDDSQLPKDRFSAERLKGVDSTLKIQPAKLEDSAVYLCASSLRSDTQYFGPGTRLTVL.

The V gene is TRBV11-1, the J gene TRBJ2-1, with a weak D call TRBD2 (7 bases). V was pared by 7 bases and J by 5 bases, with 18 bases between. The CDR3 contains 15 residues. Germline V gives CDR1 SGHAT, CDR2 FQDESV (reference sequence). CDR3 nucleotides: TGTGCCAGCACCCCTAGGGGGGGGCGTCACAATGAGCAGTTCTTC. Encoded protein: CASTPRGGRHNEQFF.

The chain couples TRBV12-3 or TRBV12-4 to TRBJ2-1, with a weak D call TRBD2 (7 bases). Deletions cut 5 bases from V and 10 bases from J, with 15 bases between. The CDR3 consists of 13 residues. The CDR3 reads CASSTPGGVEQFF. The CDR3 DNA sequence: TGTGCCAGCAGTACCCCGGGGGGCGTCGAGCAGTTCTTC.

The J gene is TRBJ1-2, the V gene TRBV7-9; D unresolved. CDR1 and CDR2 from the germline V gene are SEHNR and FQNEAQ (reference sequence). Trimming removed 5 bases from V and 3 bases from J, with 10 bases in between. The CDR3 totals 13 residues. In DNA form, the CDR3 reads TGTGCCAGCAGCCCCGCGACTTACTATGGCTACACCTTC. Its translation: CASSPATYYGYTF.

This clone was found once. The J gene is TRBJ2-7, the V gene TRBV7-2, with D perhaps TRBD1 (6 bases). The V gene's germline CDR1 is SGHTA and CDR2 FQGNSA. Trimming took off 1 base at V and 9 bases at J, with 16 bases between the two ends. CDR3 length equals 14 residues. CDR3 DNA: TGTGCCAGCAGCTTAGGTAACAGACAGGCGGTGCAGTACGTC. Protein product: CASSLGNRQAVQYV.

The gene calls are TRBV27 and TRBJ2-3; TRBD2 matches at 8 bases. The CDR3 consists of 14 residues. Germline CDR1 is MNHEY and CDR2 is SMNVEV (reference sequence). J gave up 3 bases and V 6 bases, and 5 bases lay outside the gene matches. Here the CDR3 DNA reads TGTGCCAGCAGCCAGAGCGGGGGAACAGATACGCAGTATTTT. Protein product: CASSQSGGTDTQYF.

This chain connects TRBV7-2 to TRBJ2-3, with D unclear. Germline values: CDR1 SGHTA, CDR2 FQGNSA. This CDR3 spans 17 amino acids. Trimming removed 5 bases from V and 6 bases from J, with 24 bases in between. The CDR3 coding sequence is TGTGCCAGCAGCCCCCTGATGCCCGTCGAAAGCCTTGATACGCAGTATTTT. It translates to CASSPLMPVESLDTQYF.